These T cell receptor beta chains were read from a single sample in a study of identical twins. MiXCR, applied by TCRdb to the 5' RACE reads, yields one record per CDR3 protein. The repertoire has approximately 670,000 distinct CDR3 sequences, 5.5% to 7.5% of them found once; the top ten carry roughly 1.6%. The material sequenced was naive T cells sorted from blood. The receptors here all came from a man aged 18-30 years in good health. The CDR3 runs from the conserved cysteine through the conserved F or W. The D gene is left open where the match is weak. Clone size is stated in some rows and not others, as once, few, many or a class when expanded.

abundance: few
j_gene: TRBJ2-5
d_gene: TRBD1
v_gene: TRBV20-1
CDR3nt: TGCAGTGCCAACCAGGACAGGGCCCGAGAGACCCAGTACTTC
CDR3aa: CSANQDRARETQYF

abundance: -
j_gene: TRBJ1-2
d_gene: -
v_gene: TRBV6-1
CDR3nt: TGTGTCGCACGGTCTACTAAGAATGGCTACACCTTC
CDR3aa: CVARSTKNGYTF

abundance: -
j_gene: TRBJ2-2
d_gene: -
v_gene: TRBV24-1
CDR3nt: TGTGCCACCAGTGCCCGAGGGGGTTTCACCGGGGAGCTGTTTTTT
CDR3aa: CATSARGGFTGELFF

abundance: many
j_gene: TRBJ1-4
d_gene: -
v_gene: TRBV5-1
CDR3nt: TGCGCCAGCAGCTCCAGTGGTAATCTTAATGAAAAACTGTTTTTT
CDR3aa: CASSSSGNLNEKLFF

abundance: few
j_gene: TRBJ2-2
d_gene: -
v_gene: TRBV21-1
CDR3nt: TGTGCCAGCACCTTGACTAGCGATGAGACCGGGGAGCTGTTTTTT
CDR3aa: CASTLTSDETGELFF

abundance: few
j_gene: TRBJ2-1
d_gene: -
v_gene: TRBV3-1
CDR3nt: TGTGCCAGCAGCCAATTGACTAGGGGGACCTACAATGAGCAGTTCTTC
CDR3aa: CASSQLTRGTYNEQFF

abundance: few
j_gene: TRBJ2-4
d_gene: -
v_gene: TRBV28
CDR3nt: TGTGCCAGCAGCCCCCCAGGGCTAGCCCCCAACATTCAGTACTTC
CDR3aa: CASSPPGLAPNIQYF

abundance: many
j_gene: TRBJ2-5
d_gene: -
v_gene: TRBV9
CDR3nt: TGTGCCAGCAGCGTCATGGGGGGCCCAGAGACCCAGTACTTC
CDR3aa: CASSVMGGPETQYF

abundance: few
j_gene: TRBJ1-5
d_gene: -
v_gene: TRBV18
CDR3nt: TGTGCCAGCTCACCGATCCGGGACTCTCTAAATCAGCCCCAGCATTTT
CDR3aa: CASSPIRDSLNQPQHF

abundance: -
j_gene: TRBJ1-1
d_gene: TRBD1
v_gene: TRBV3-1
CDR3nt: TGTGCCAGCAGCCAAGTGGGACAGGGGCCTTACACTGAAGCTTTCTTT
CDR3aa: CASSQVGQGPYTEAFF

abundance: few
j_gene: TRBJ1-4
d_gene: TRBD1
v_gene: TRBV2
CDR3nt: TGTGCCAGCAGTGAGGGGACAGGATCGTGGGAAAAACTGTTTTTT
CDR3aa: CASSEGTGSWEKLFF

abundance: many
j_gene: TRBJ2-1
d_gene: TRBD2
v_gene: TRBV28
CDR3nt: TGTGCCAGCAGTCCTCCTAGCGGGACCCCCCATGAGCAGTTCTTC
CDR3aa: CASSPPSGTPHEQFF

abundance: many
j_gene: TRBJ2-1
d_gene: TRBD2
v_gene: TRBV6-2/TRBV6-3
CDR3nt: TGTGCCAGCAGCCAGAGAGCGGGAGCCCCGTCCAATGAGCAGTTCTTC
CDR3aa: CASSQRAGAPSNEQFF

abundance: many
j_gene: TRBJ1-5
d_gene: -
v_gene: TRBV5-1
CDR3nt: TGCGCCAGCAGCCCCGAAGGAGATCAGCCCCAGCATTTT
CDR3aa: CASSPEGDQPQHF

abundance: few
j_gene: TRBJ1-3
d_gene: -
v_gene: TRBV5-1
CDR3nt: TGCGCCAGCAGGTTTGACACAAGAAACACCATATATTTT
CDR3aa: CASRFDTRNTIYF

abundance: many
j_gene: TRBJ2-1
d_gene: TRBD1
v_gene: TRBV5-1
CDR3nt: TGCGCCAGCAGCTCCCCGACAGGGAACAGGGCAGGGAATGAGCAGTTCTTC
CDR3aa: CASSSPTGNRAGNEQFF

abundance: many
j_gene: TRBJ2-5
d_gene: -
v_gene: TRBV9
CDR3nt: TGTGCCAGCAGCCTACAGGGGTTGGGGGGAGCTATGGAGACCCAGTACTTC
CDR3aa: CASSLQGLGGAMETQYF

abundance: few
j_gene: TRBJ1-2
d_gene: -
v_gene: TRBV11-3
CDR3nt: TGTGCCAGCGGTACACTCAGGGGCGACTATGGCTACACCTTC
CDR3aa: CASGTLRGDYGYTF

abundance: many
j_gene: TRBJ1-1
d_gene: -
v_gene: TRBV5-1
CDR3nt: TGCGCCAGCAGCGCCAACCTAGGAATGAACACTGAAGCTTTCTTT
CDR3aa: CASSANLGMNTEAFF

abundance: many
j_gene: TRBJ2-7
d_gene: TRBD2
v_gene: TRBV29-1
CDR3nt: TGCAGCGTTGAATCGGAGTCAGCGGGAGACGGCGAGCAGTACTTC
CDR3aa: CSVESESAGDGEQYF

abundance: many
j_gene: TRBJ2-5
d_gene: -
v_gene: TRBV11-2
CDR3nt: TGTGCCAGCAGCTTAGGGGTTATTGCGGGACGACGACCCCAAGAGACCCAGTACTTC
CDR3aa: CASSLGVIAGRRPQETQYF

abundance: many
j_gene: TRBJ2-1
d_gene: -
v_gene: TRBV12-3/TRBV12-4
CDR3nt: TGTGCCAGCAGCCCCCCGGGCCCTCCGACGAATGAGCAGTTCTTC
CDR3aa: CASSPPGPPTNEQFF

abundance: many
j_gene: TRBJ2-1
d_gene: TRBD2
v_gene: TRBV4-3
CDR3nt: TGCGCCAGCAGCCAAGATTGGCCTAGCGGGTACAATGAGCAGTTCTTC
CDR3aa: CASSQDWPSGYNEQFF